What follows are 11 T cell receptor beta chains derived from one specimen sequenced in a study of spatial heterogeneity in lung cancer. The time point denotes: sample taken at primary tumor resection. TCRdb itself ran the 5' RACE reads through MiXCR, one entry per CDR3 protein. The sample shows fewer than 45,000 distinct CDR3 sequences, under 8.5% of them seen only once. This specimen consisted of PBMCs, obtained at surgery. The receptors derive from a female donor with early-stage non-small cell lung cancer.

This clonotype was found a few times. V usage is TRBV19 and J usage is TRBJ2-3, with D unclear. The V gene lost 4 bases and the J gene lost 4 bases, with 12 bases spanning the gap. Germline CDR1 reads LNHDA; CDR2 reads SQIVND (reference sequence). The CDR3 length is 14 residues. The CDR3 spells CASSTLRQADTQYF. The CDR3 region has the DNA TGTGCCAGTAGTACCCTCAGGCAGGCAGATACGCAGTATTTT.

The chain employs TRBV6-1 and TRBJ2-5; 10 bases agree with TRBD2. J was trimmed by 5 bases and V by 2 bases; bases with no gene match: 2. The CDR3 sequence is 14 residues long. Germline lookup yields CDR1 MNHNS and CDR2 SASEGT. Here the CDR3 DNA reads TGTGCCAGCAGTGAATTAGCGGGAGGCGAGACCCAGTACTTC. Translation gives CASSELAGGETQYF.

This clonotype has a count of ten or more. The chain recombines TRBV25-1 with TRBJ1-5, with 7 bases matching TRBD1. This CDR3 spans 11 amino acids. V lost 2 bases, J lost 14 bases, and 3 bases stayed unmatched. Germline CDR1 reads MGHDK; CDR2 reads SYGVNS. The CDR3, as DNA: TGTGCCAGCAGTGAAGGGCAGGGGGAGCATTTT. Translated: CASSEGQGEHF.

This clonotype has ten or more counts. The J gene is TRBJ2-3, the V gene TRBV3-1; TRBD2 matches 10 bases. The V gene's germline CDR1 is LGHDT and CDR2 YNNKEL (reference sequence). Trimming cost V 5 bases and J 4 bases; bases outside gene matches: 3. CDR3 size: 14 residues. The CDR3 DNA reads as TGTGCCAGCAGCGCTAGCGGGAGCGCAGATACGCAGTATTTT. Its protein product is CASSASGSADTQYF.

The chain links TRBV25-1 to TRBJ2-1, with TRBD2 matching 9 bases. CDR3 length: 16 residues. With V trimmed by 4 bases and J by 4 bases, 8 bases remained unmatched. Germline V gives CDR1 MGHDK, CDR2 SYGVNS. The chain's CDR3 is CASSARLAVLYNEQFF. CDR3 bases: TGTGCCAGCAGTGCCAGACTAGCGGTGTTATACAATGAGCAGTTCTTC.

This clonotype was observed at least ten times. The chain couples TRBV13 to TRBJ2-3; no clear D gene. This CDR3 is built from 13 residues. The ends were cut back, 5 bases at V and 6 bases at J, with 12 bases in the middle. Per the germline V gene, CDR1 is PRHDT and CDR2 is FYEKMQ (reference sequence). In DNA, the CDR3 is TGTGCCAGCAGCCCAAGGACGAGCGATACGCAGTATTTT. This encodes CASSPRTSDTQYF.

This clonotype was counted ten times or more. The chain couples TRBV11-3 to TRBJ2-2, with no clear D. Trimming stripped 3 bases from V and 6 bases from J, with 8 bases between. Germline lookup yields CDR1 SGHNT and CDR2 YENEEA. The CDR3 consists of 13 residues. CDR3 sequence reads: CASSFKRAGELFF. As DNA, the CDR3 is TGTGCCAGCAGCTTTAAGCGCGCCGGGGAGCTGTTTTTT.

This clonotype was counted ten times or more. The chain employs TRBV7-9 and TRBJ2-3; 11 bases are shared with TRBD2. V dropped 3 bases and J dropped 5; count of bases not matched to a gene: 7. In germline, CDR1 is SEHNR, CDR2 FQNEAQ (reference sequence). This CDR3 contains 16 residues. The DNA for the CDR3 is TGTGCCAGCAGCTTTAGCGGGAGGGCCTTGGTAGATACGCAGTATTTT. It yields the protein CASSFSGRALVDTQYF. Full variable domain (outside the CDR3, taken from reference TRBV7-9 and TRBJ2-3): DTGVSQNPRHKITKRGQNVTFRCDPISEHNRLYWYRQTLGQGPEFLTYFQNEAQLEKSRLLSDRFSAERPKGSFSTLEIQRTEQGDSAMYLCASSFSGRALVDTQYFGPGTRLTVL.

This clonotype occurred many times. The chain employs TRBV5-1 and TRBJ2-5; 7 bases line up with TRBD1. This CDR3 has 14 amino acids. The trim removed 4 bases at V and 5 bases at J, leaving 8 bases unmatched. Germline assignment: CDR1 SGHRS and CDR2 YFSETQ. This CDR3 is CASSDDRAGETQYF. Here the CDR3 DNA reads TGCGCCAGCAGCGACGACAGGGCTGGGGAGACCCAGTACTTC.

This clonotype has a handful of counts. An end of the junction does not agree with germline; a read error may underlie this. The rearrangement links TRBV7-2 to TRBJ2-7, with D perhaps TRBD1 or TRBD2 (5 bases each). There are 13 residues in the CDR3. CDR1 and CDR2 (germline): SGHTA, FQGNSA. This CDR3 is CASSTKRGATLTF. CDR3 bases: TGTGCCAGCAGCACAAAAAGAGGGGCCACTCTTACCTTC.

This clonotype was picked up many times. The chain uses TRBV7-9 and TRBJ2-3, with D maybe TRBD2 (7 bases). The CDR3 sequence is 14 residues long. CDR1 is SEHNR, CDR2 FQNEAQ, per germline (reference sequence). Trimming pared 3 bases from V and 5 bases from J, leaving 12 bases between. This chain's CDR3 is CASSFGGQGDTQYF. Here the CDR3 DNA reads TGTGCCAGCAGCTTCGGGGGGCAGGGAGATACGCAGTATTTT.